This TCR beta chain was recorded in a study of shared clonotypes between healthy human individuals. The CDR3 consists of 14 residues. The ends were cut back, 3 bases at V and 6 bases at J, with 12 bases in the middle. Germline V gene lookup returns CDR1 SGHTA and CDR2 FQGNSA. TCRdb's copy holds only in-frame clones and misses some; the assay was immunoSEQ multiplex PCR. The table records fewer than 2.5 million clones, roughly 93% of them present only once. Sequencing was done on a sample of naive CD4+ T cells from PBMCs. Subset: CD45RA+ positively selected. The V call is TRBV7-2, the J call TRBJ1-5; no definite D call. This TCR was recovered from a man aged 18-30 years in good health. Some clones in this sample may be carry-over from other donors' samples. The CDR3 DNA reads TGTGCCAGCAGCTTTGTGTCCAACCCTCAGCCCCAGCATTTT. Its translation: CASSFVSNPQPQHF. Combining the CDR3 with reference TRBV7-2 and TRBJ1-5 gives the whole variable domain GAGVSQSPSNKVTEKGKDVELRCDPISGHTALYWYRQSLGQGLEFLIYFQGNSAPDKSGLPSDRFSAERTGGSVSTLTIQRTQQEDSAVYLCASSFVSNPQPQHFGDGTRLSIL.